The 13 T cell receptor beta chains below come from one sample, sequenced in a study of long-term antiretroviral therapy in people with HIV. The libraries were made with immunoSEQ v3.0 at survey level. Only in-frame clones appear in the TCRdb table, and some are missing; sequencing was by immunoSEQ multiplex PCR. The profile shows more than 25,000 clones, 95% to 98% of them singletons. The starting material was unsorted PBMCs, obtained 7.6 years after starting antiretroviral therapy. The receptors here all came from a young man with HIV.

The chain couples TRBV11-3 to TRBJ1-1; D remains ambiguous. Germline CDR1 is SGHNT and CDR2 is YENEEA. V dropped 1 base and J dropped 4 bases, with 7 bases sitting between them. The CDR3 spans 13 residues. In nucleotides, the CDR3 is TGTGCCAGCAGCTTAGCCCGGGCCACTGAAGCTTTCTTT. Translated: CASSLARATEAFF.

The gene calls are TRBV9 and TRBJ1-2; a weak D match, TRBD1 (6 bases). Germline CDR1 and CDR2: SGDLS and YYNGEE. The CDR3 spans 16 residues. With 4 bases removed from V and 0 bases from J, the gap between germline ends came to 16 bases. The CDR3 bases are TGTGCCAGCAGCTCCGTGGGGGACAAGGCTAACTATGGCTACACCTTC. Translating it yields CASSSVGDKANYGYTF.

The chain couples TRBV5-1 to TRBJ1-4; unclear D gene. The CDR3 extends over 15 amino acids. V lost 0 bases and J lost 6, with 12 bases in between. Germline V gene sequence: CDR1 SGHRS, CDR2 YFSETQ. Here the CDR3 DNA reads TGCGCCAGCAGCTTGGCGCCAGGCCAAGATGAAAAACTGTTTTTT. Its translation is CASSLAPGQDEKLFF.

The V and J genes are TRBV19 and TRBJ2-2; 9 positions agree with TRBD2. Germline lookup yields CDR1 LNHDA and CDR2 SQIVND (reference sequence). The length of the CDR3 is 21 residues. The trim removed 3 bases at V and 0 bases at J, leaving 17 bases unmatched. The CDR3 DNA is TGTGCCAGTAGTATCCCTCCGGGACTAGCCTACCACCCACCGAACACCGGGGAGCTGTTTTTT. Its protein is CASSIPPGLAYHPPNTGELFF.

CDR3 sequence reads: CASSQEPRLAGVLETQYF. In DNA, the CDR3 is TGTGCCAGCAGCCAAGAACCAAGACTAGCGGGGGTCCTAGAGACCCAGTACTTC. The J gene is TRBJ2-5, the V gene TRBV4-2; TRBD2 matches 12 bases. The CDR3 is made up of 18 amino acids. Looked up from germline, CDR1 is LGHNA and CDR2 is YNFKEQ. J lost 4 bases, V lost 0 bases, and 9 bases had no gene match.

The chain employs TRBV18 and TRBJ2-6; D perhaps matches TRBD1 (5 bases). Trimming took off 6 bases at V and 4 bases at J, with 13 bases between the two ends. CDR1 is KGHSH, CDR2 LQKENI, per germline. The CDR3 extends over 15 amino acids. The CDR3, as DNA: TGTGCCAGCTCGTTTGGGGCAGACGGGGCCAACGTCCTGACTTTC. It encodes CASSFGADGANVLTF.

V usage is TRBV5-1 and J usage is TRBJ2-1; tentative D call: TRBD2 (5 bases). V lost 2 bases, J lost 7 bases, and 13 bases lay in between. CDR3 length: 14 amino acids. CDR1 and CDR2 from the germline V gene are SGHRS and YFSETQ. The CDR3 region has the DNA TGCGCCAGCAGCTTATTCCATTCGGGGAATGAGCAGTTCTTC. Translation: CASSLFHSGNEQFF. The variable domain in full, with the rest retrieved from reference TRBV5-1 and TRBJ2-1, is KAGVTQTPRYLIKTRGQQVTLSCSPISGHRSVSWYQQTPGQGLQFLFEYFSETQRNKGNFPGRFSGRQFSNSRSEMNVSTLELGDSALYLCASSLFHSGNEQFFGPGTRLTVL.

Details on this clone: The identical CDR3 is also encoded by other nucleotide sequences in the sample. This rearrangement joins TRBV19 to TRBJ1-5; TRBD1 is a possible D gene (5 bases). Germline V lookup: CDR1 LNHDA, CDR2 SQIVND (reference sequence). Trimming cost V 2 bases and J 1 base, with 6 bases left between them. This CDR3 has 14 amino acids. CDR3 sequence reads: CASSIRDSNQPQHF. In DNA form, the CDR3 reads TGTGCCAGTAGTATACGGGACAGCAATCAGCCCCAGCATTTT.

The V call is TRBV30, the J call TRBJ2-5, with D possibly being TRBD1 (5 bases). The better agreement between TRBJ2-7 and the DNA end casts doubt on the J call. The germline V gene encodes CDR1 GTSNPN and CDR2 SVGIG (reference sequence). This CDR3 region has 11 residues. In DNA form, the CDR3 reads TGTGCCTGGAGTCCCGACAGCGAGCAGTACTTC. It yields the protein CAWSPDSEQYF.

The CDR3 here is CASRQTNSNQPQHF. The CDR3 DNA is TGTGCCAGCAGACAAACGAATAGCAATCAGCCCCAGCATTTT. The rearrangement uses TRBV6-1 and TRBJ1-5, with no clear D. V was shortened by 6 bases and J by 0 bases, with 9 bases between the two germline ends. The CDR3 runs to 14 residues. Germline CDR1 reads MNHNS; CDR2 reads SASEGT.

The chain combines TRBV5-1 with TRBJ2-7; D remains ambiguous. Germline CDR1 and CDR2: SGHRS and YFSETQ. The V end lost 5 bases, the J end lost 0 bases, and 12 bases lay between the germline ends. This CDR3 is built from 14 residues. In nucleotides, the CDR3 is TGCGCCAGCAGATTCGGCGTTTCCTCCTACGAGCAGTACTTC. Its protein product is CASRFGVSSYEQYF.

CDR3 DNA: TGTGCCAGCAGCTCTTCCGGGACTATGGCTTACGAGCAGTACTTC. Translated, it gives CASSSSGTMAYEQYF. The chain links TRBV13 to TRBJ2-7; 7 positions agree with TRBD2. The CDR3 contains 15 residues. Losses at the gene ends were 4 bases for V and 4 bases for J; bases not matched to a gene: 10. Germline CDR1 is PRHDT and CDR2 is FYEKMQ (reference sequence).

The rearrangement uses TRBV13 and TRBJ2-7; 7 bases fit TRBD2. CDR3 length equals 15 residues. With V trimmed by 5 bases and J by 1 base, 8 bases remained unmatched. Germline CDR1 is PRHDT and CDR2 is FYEKMQ (reference sequence). The CDR3 sequence: CASSGNSGASYEQYF. The CDR3, as DNA: TGTGCCAGCAGCGGTAACAGCGGGGCGTCCTACGAGCAGTACTTC.